This T cell receptor beta chain was sequenced in a study of blood T cell repertoires in COVID-19. Authors' processing steps: Reference gene primer amplification gave nucleated cell count estimates. Data came from immunoSEQ multiplex PCR; TCRdb stores just in-frame clones and leaves some out. D and trimming were read from the DNA, whereas the V and J calls and clone size are those reported in that table. In the table there are about 140,000 clones, approximately 80% of which are singletons. The germline gives CDR1 LNHDA, CDR2 SQIVND (reference sequence). V lost 2 bases and J 5 bases, leaving 15 bases between the germline ends. The CDR3 totals 15 residues.

The material sequenced was peripheral blood. V usage is TRBV19 and J usage is TRBJ2-5; D is unresolved. The receptor comes from a man in his 70s who had recovered from COVID-19. The CDR3 DNA sequence: TGTGCCAGTAGTATAAGTGGAGCACACCTTGAGACCCAGTACTTC. Its translation: CASSISGAHLETQYF.